The rows below give T cell receptor beta chains drawn from one sample of a study of graft-versus-host responses after intestinal transplantation. The table came from immunoSEQ multiplex PCR; TCRdb's copy has only in-frame clones and leaves some out. The sample includes about 73,000 clones, roughly 90% of them seen just once. Their cognate antigens are unknown. Source: unstimulated CD8+ T cells sorted from spleen or lymph node cells, taken before transplant. These receptors were collected from a human donor who was the organ donor for an intestinal transplant. Both conserved end residues are trimmed from each CDR3.

v_gene: TRBV5-1
CDR3aa: ASSFFLIVPGLAGGQGTDTQY

v_gene: TRBV18
CDR3aa: ASSPRDRHLNTEAF

v_gene: TRBV5-6
CDR3aa: ASSRGREDYSNQPQH

v_gene: TRBV6-9
CDR3aa: ASTTPRVEGSNQPQH

v_gene: TRBV28
CDR3aa: ASSFRANTGELF

v_gene: TRBV14
CDR3aa: ASSLTSSTGQTYGYT

v_gene: TRBV7-7
CDR3aa: ASSLEAGGDEQF

v_gene: TRBV11-1
CDR3aa: ASSLDSEETQY

v_gene: TRBV19
CDR3aa: ASSIGRGLETQY

v_gene: TRBV27
CDR3aa: ASSPQGFLPTEAF

v_gene: TRBV9
CDR3aa: ASRSLSGAEAF

v_gene: TRBV30
CDR3aa: AWSRTTGELF

v_gene: TRBV13
CDR3aa: ASSSWTGNVAGPQETQY

v_gene: TRBV2
CDR3aa: ASNGQGPNTGELF

v_gene: TRBV27
CDR3aa: ASSLGLTGGELF

v_gene: TRBV7-6
CDR3aa: ASSSTSGLVDTQY

v_gene: TRBV6-5
CDR3aa: ASGTGNTGELF

v_gene: TRBV28
CDR3aa: ASSLTYEVGEKLF

v_gene: TRBV7-9
CDR3aa: ASSWGLDTQY

v_gene: TRBV29-1
CDR3aa: SVQGATTGELF

v_gene: TRBV15
CDR3aa: ATSSPGQNTGELF

v_gene: TRBV27
CDR3aa: ASSFAPGTSRGTGELF

v_gene: TRBV11-1
CDR3aa: ASSPARGGRSGYT

v_gene: TRBV6-4
CDR3aa: ASSATSGGSDTQY

v_gene: TRBV4-2
CDR3aa: ASSQPGDSPLH

v_gene: TRBV19
CDR3aa: ASSISSGGAVETQY

v_gene: TRBV2
CDR3aa: ASRMDRGYNEQF

v_gene: TRBV5-1
CDR3aa: ASSSSATGGLVDTQY

v_gene: TRBV4-1
CDR3aa: ASSQDFTRPFGSPLH

v_gene: TRBV5-8
CDR3aa: ASSLTTGIQETQY

v_gene: TRBV6-1
CDR3aa: ASRGTGVEYNEQF

v_gene: TRBV6-6
CDR3aa: ASSPGQGVQPQH

v_gene: TRBV13
CDR3aa: ASSLVRADGYT

v_gene: TRBV6-4
CDR3aa: ASSDTSGGANEQF

v_gene: TRBV28
CDR3aa: ASSQGLAGAGGDTQY

v_gene: TRBV4-1
CDR3aa: ASSHGPGQGLYQPQH

v_gene: TRBV6-5
CDR3aa: ASSQWDRGPDTQY

v_gene: TRBV5-4
CDR3aa: ASSGGQGDEAF

v_gene: TRBV6-5
CDR3aa: ASSLDSYGYT

v_gene: TRBV5-1
CDR3aa: ASSPDRESYGYT

v_gene: TRBV5-5
CDR3aa: ASSQHSPGQGRAGANVLT

v_gene: TRBV19
CDR3aa: ASSNLFGGLGTEAF

v_gene: TRBV4-1
CDR3aa: ASSQEGDRGDGYT

v_gene: TRBV7-9
CDR3aa: ASSPTQGDSVWKLF

v_gene: TRBV4-2
CDR3aa: ASSQGGTSGGPGGDTQY

v_gene: TRBV4-1
CDR3aa: ASSQRSSGGNTGELF

v_gene: TRBV27
CDR3aa: ASSYRDYSPLH

v_gene: TRBV6-5
CDR3aa: ASSYRETGGGGYT

v_gene: TRBV7-9
CDR3aa: ATLAGTGSEKLF

v_gene: TRBV7-9
CDR3aa: ASSLVGAGNIQY